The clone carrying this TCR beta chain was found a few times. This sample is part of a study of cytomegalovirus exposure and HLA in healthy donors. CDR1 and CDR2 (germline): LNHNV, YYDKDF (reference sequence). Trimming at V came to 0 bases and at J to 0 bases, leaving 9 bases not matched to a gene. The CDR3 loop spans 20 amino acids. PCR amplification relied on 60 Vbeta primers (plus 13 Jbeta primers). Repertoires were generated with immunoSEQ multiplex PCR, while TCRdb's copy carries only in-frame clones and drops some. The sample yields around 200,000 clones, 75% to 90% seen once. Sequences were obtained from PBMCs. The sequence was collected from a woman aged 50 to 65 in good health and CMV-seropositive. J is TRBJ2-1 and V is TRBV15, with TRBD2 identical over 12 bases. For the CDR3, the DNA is TGTGCCACCAGCAGAGATTTCGGACTAGCGGGGACTAGCTCCTACAATGAGCAGTTCTTC. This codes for CATSRDFGLAGTSSYNEQFF.